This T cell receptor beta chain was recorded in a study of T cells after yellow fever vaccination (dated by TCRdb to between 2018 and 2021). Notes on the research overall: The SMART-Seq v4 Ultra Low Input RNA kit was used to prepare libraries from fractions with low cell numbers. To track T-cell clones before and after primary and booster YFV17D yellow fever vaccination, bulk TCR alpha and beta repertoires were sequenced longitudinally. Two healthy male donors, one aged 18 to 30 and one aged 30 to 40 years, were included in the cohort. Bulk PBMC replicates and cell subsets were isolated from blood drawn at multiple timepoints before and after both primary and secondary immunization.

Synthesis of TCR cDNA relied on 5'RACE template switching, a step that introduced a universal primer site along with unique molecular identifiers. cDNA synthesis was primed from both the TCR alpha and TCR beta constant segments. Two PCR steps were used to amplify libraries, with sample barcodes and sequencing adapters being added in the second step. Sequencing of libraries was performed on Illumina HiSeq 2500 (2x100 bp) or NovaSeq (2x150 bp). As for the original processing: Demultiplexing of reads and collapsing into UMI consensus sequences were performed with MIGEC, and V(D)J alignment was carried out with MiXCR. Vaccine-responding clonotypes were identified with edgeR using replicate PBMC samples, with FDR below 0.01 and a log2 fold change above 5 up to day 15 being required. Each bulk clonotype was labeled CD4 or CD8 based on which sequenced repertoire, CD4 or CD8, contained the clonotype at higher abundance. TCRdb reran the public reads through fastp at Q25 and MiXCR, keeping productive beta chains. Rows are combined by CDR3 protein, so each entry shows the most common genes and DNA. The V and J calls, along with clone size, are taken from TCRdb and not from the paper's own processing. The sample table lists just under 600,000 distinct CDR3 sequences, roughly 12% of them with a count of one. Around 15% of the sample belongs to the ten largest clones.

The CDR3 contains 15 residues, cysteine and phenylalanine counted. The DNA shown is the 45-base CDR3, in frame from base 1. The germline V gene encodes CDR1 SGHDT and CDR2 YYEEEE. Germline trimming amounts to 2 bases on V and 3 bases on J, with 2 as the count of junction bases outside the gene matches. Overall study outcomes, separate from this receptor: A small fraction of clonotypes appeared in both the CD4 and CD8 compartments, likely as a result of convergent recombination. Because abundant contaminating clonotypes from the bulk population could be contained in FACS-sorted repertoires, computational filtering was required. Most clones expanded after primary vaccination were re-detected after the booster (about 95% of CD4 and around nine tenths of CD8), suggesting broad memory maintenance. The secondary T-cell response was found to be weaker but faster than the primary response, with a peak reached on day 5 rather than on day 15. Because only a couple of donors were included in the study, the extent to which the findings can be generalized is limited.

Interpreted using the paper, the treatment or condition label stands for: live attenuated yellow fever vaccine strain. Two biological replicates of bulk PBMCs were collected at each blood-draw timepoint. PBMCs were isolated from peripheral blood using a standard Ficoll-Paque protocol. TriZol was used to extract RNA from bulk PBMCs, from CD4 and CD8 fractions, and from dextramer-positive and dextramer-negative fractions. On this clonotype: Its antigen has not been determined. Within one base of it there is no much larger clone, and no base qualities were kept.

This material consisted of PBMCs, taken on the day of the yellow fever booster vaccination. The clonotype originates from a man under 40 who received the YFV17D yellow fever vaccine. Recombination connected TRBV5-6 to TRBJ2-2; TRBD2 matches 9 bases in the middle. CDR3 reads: CASSFSGSDTGELFF. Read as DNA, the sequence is TGTGCCAGCAGCTTTAGCGGGAGCGACACCGGGGAGCTGTTTTTT. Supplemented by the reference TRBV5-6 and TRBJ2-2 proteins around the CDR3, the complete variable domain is DAGVTQSPTHLIKTRGQQVTLRCSPKSGHDTVSWYQQALGQGPQFIFQYYEEEERQRGNFPDRFSGHQFPNYSSELNVNALLLGDSALYLCASSFSGSDTGELFFGEGSRLTVL.